This T cell receptor beta chain was identified during a study of blood T cell repertoires in COVID-19. This clone was found a few times. The repertoire was sequenced with immunoSEQ multiplex PCR; TCRdb's copy has only in-frame clones and lacks some. The table records approximately 450,000 clones, 70% to 90% of them present only once. Germline CDR1 reads SGDLS; CDR2 reads YYNGEE. The J segment lost 7 bases and the V segment lost 0 bases, leaving 9 bases of the junction unmatched. There are 15 residues in the CDR3. Participant-reported clinical history was the basis for cohort assignment. Sequencing was performed on PBMCs or T cells enriched from blood (not recorded which). The chain recombines TRBV9 with TRBJ1-2; TRBD1 matches 7 bases. This sequence was found in a woman aged 18-35 years with acute COVID-19. CDR3 loop: CASSVVPGGEGGYTF. DNA of the CDR3: TGTGCCAGCAGCGTAGTTCCAGGGGGAGAGGGTGGCTACACCTTC.